Listed below are T cell receptor beta chains from one sample, sequenced in a study of patients and donors after allogeneic stem cell transplantation. From the RT-PCR reads, TCRdb called clonotypes with MiXCR, one entry per CDR3 protein. Among 900,000 to 1,000,000 distinct CDR3 sequences listed, approximately 19% were seen once. The sample was blood, either unsorted or a sorted T cell fraction (not recorded which). These receptors came from a human donor who was either an allogeneic HSCT recipient or a stem cell or donor lymphocyte infusion donor (not recorded which). It is not recorded whose cells these are; they may come from a transplant donor. Each CDR3 is given with its conserved first and last residue. A D gene is named only where the DNA matches it firmly. The listing skips clone size in some rows; elsewhere it reads once, few, many or a size class.

TRBD1,few,TRBJ2-7,TRBV7-2,CASSSRDRLFEQYF,TGTGCCAGCAGCTCCCGGGACAGGCTTTTCGAGCAGTACTTC
TRBD1,.,TRBJ2-1,TRBV6-4,CASSDSMGQVNEQFF,TGTGCCAGCAGTGACTCGATGGGACAGGTTAATGAGCAGTTCTTC
TRBD2,few,TRBJ2-1,TRBV7-9,CASSPLKRGERNEQFF,TGTGCCAGCAGCCCCCTGAAGCGGGGGGAAAGGAATGAGCAGTTCTTC
.,.,TRBJ1-5,TRBV20-1,CSAVVAGRNNQPQHF,TGCAGTGCAGTAGTGGCTGGACGGAACAATCAGCCCCAGCATTTT
TRBD2,few,TRBJ2-3,TRBV5-1,CASSRGLAGVDTQYF,TGCGCCAGCAGCCGAGGACTAGCGGGAGTAGATACGCAGTATTTT
TRBD2,few,TRBJ2-3,TRBV20-1,CSAFLAGGRSDTQYF,TGCAGTGCTTTTCTCGCGGGGGGGAGGTCAGATACGCAGTATTTT
.,many,TRBJ1-1,TRBV10-3,CAISEEGWTEAFF,TGTGCCATCAGTGAAGAGGGCTGGACTGAAGCTTTCTTT
.,.,TRBJ1-1,TRBV12-5,CASGWATSKSIF,TGTGCTAGTGGTTGGGCTACTTCGAAGTCGATCTTT
TRBD2,.,TRBJ2-5,TRBV7-2,CASSLFPNSGGMETQYF,TGTGCCAGCAGCTTATTCCCCAATAGCGGGGGGATGGAGACCCAGTACTTC
TRBD1,few,TRBJ1-2,TRBV10-3,CAISAGQRNYGYTF,TGTGCCATCAGTGCGGGACAGCGAAACTATGGCTACACCTTC
.,few,TRBJ2-1,TRBV10-3,CAISPLAPDNEQFF,TGTGCCATCAGCCCCCTAGCGCCGGACAATGAGCAGTTCTTC
TRBD2,few,TRBJ2-1,TRBV4-3,CASSHALAGNNEQFF,TGCGCCAGCAGCCACGCACTAGCGGGGAACAATGAGCAGTTCTTC
.,.,TRBJ1-1,TRBV14,CASSQGSRRNTEAFF,TGTGCCAGCAGCCAAGGTTCGAGACGGAACACAGAAGCTTTCTTT
.,few,TRBJ2-5,TRBV29-1,CSVGLAPKGKETQYF,TGCAGCGTTGGACTGGCGCCGAAGGGAAAAGAGACCCAGTACTTC
.,.,TRBJ1-1,TRBV6-1,CASTWDGMNTEAFF,TGTGCCAGCACCTGGGACGGCATGAACACTGAAGCTTTCTTT
.,few,TRBJ1-1,TRBV5-4,CASSLVRGGTEAFF,TGTGCCAGCAGCTTGGTGAGGGGGGGCACTGAAGCTTTCTTT
.,.,TRBJ1-1,TRBV3-1,CASSQYKNTEAFF,TGTGCCAGCAGCCAATATAAGAACACTGAAGCTTTCTTT
TRBD2,few,TRBJ2-7,TRBV10-3,CAISEGLAGYEQYF,TGTGCCATCAGTGAGGGACTAGCGGGTTACGAGCAGTACTTC
TRBD2,many,TRBJ2-1,TRBV12-3/TRBV12-4,CASRSKTSGGASYNEQFF,TGTGCCAGCAGGTCCAAGACTAGCGGGGGTGCTTCCTACAATGAGCAGTTCTTC
.,.,TRBJ2-3,TRBV5-1,CASRGWGGTDTQYF,TGCGCCAGCAGGGGTTGGGGGGGCACAGATACGCAGTATTTT
TRBD2,few,TRBJ2-2,TRBV20-1,CSAPLSGRKAGELFF,TGCAGTGCCCCTCTTAGCGGGAGAAAAGCCGGGGAGCTGTTTTTT
.,many,TRBJ1-2,TRBV25-1,CASSGTTTNYGYTF,TGTGCCAGCAGCGGGACAACTACTAACTATGGCTACACCTTC
.,.,TRBJ1-1,TRBV12-3/TRBV12-4,CASSLPPPPLNTEAFF,TGTGCCAGCAGTTTACCGCCCCCCCCACTGAACACTGAAGCTTTCTTT
.,.,TRBJ1-6,TRBV12-3/TRBV12-4,CASTPTFNSPLHF,TGTGCCAGCACCCCGACTTTTAATTCACCCCTCCACTTT
.,many,TRBJ1-5,TRBV4-2,CASSQEGGNQPQHF,TGTGCCAGCAGCCAAGAGGGCGGAAATCAGCCCCAGCATTTT
.,.,TRBJ2-5,TRBV2,CANQASAGGTQYF,TGTGCCAATCAGGCGAGCGCCGGTGGGACCCAGTACTTC
.,few,TRBJ2-2,TRBV18,CASQHPRTTSTGELFF,TGTGCCAGCCAACATCCCCGGACAACCTCCACCGGGGAGCTGTTTTTT
.,.,TRBJ2-2,TRBV24-1,CATRSGITGELFF,TGTGCCACCAGATCAGGGATCACCGGGGAGCTGTTTTTT
.,few,TRBJ2-1,TRBV6-2/TRBV6-3,CASRLQDSSYNEQFF,TGTGCCAGCAGGCTACAGGATAGCTCCTACAATGAGCAGTTCTTC
TRBD1,.,TRBJ1-1,TRBV7-9,CASSLAGQGPASEAFF,TGTGCCAGCAGCTTAGCCGGACAGGGTCCGGCGTCTGAAGCTTTCTTT
TRBD2,.,TRBJ2-3,TRBV27,CASSGTGLVADTQYF,TGTGCCAGCAGTGGAACGGGACTAGTTGCGGATACGCAGTATTTT
.,.,TRBJ2-3,TRBV6-2/TRBV6-3,CASSYSWEPTLADTQYF,TGTGCCAGCAGTTACTCGTGGGAGCCCACTCTCGCGGATACGCAGTATTTT
TRBD2,.,TRBJ2-7,TRBV2,CASALAVYEQYF,TGTGCCAGCGCCCTAGCGGTCTACGAGCAGTACTTC
TRBD1,.,TRBJ2-2,TRBV5-1,CASSWNRDRRTGELFF,TGCGCCAGCAGCTGGAACCGGGACAGAAGGACCGGGGAGCTGTTTTTT
.,few,TRBJ1-1,TRBV20-1,CSARSRGSMNTEAFF,TGCAGTGCTAGATCCAGGGGATCCATGAACACTGAAGCTTTCTTT
.,.,TRBJ2-1,TRBV6-2/TRBV6-3,CASRLSGPPKQFF,TGTGCCAGCAGGCTGAGCGGGCCTCCGAAGCAGTTCTTC
.,.,TRBJ2-7,TRBV12-3/TRBV12-4,CASSLEDGPYEQYF,TGTGCCAGCAGCCTCGAGGACGGACCCTACGAGCAGTACTTC
.,few,TRBJ2-4,TRBV20-1,CSARGTGGGTKNIQYF,TGCAGTGCTAGGGGCACGGGTGGGGGTACCAAAAACATTCAGTACTTC
.,.,TRBJ1-1,TRBV5-5,CASSGTWGLENTEAFF,TGTGCCAGCAGCGGGACATGGGGCCTAGAGAACACTGAAGCTTTCTTT
.,few,TRBJ2-7,TRBV20-1,CSARDPDRGAYEQYF,TGCAGTGCTAGAGATCCAGATAGGGGGGCCTACGAGCAGTACTTC
TRBD1,.,TRBJ2-5,TRBV5-1,CASSLLTGEETQYF,TGCGCCAGCAGCCTTCTTACAGGGGAAGAGACCCAGTACTTC
TRBD1,few,TRBJ2-7,TRBV4-3,CASSQIMTGETYEQYF,TGCGCCAGCAGCCAAATTATGACAGGGGAGACCTACGAGCAGTACTTC
.,.,TRBJ2-7,TRBV18,CASSPVMDSYEQYF,TGTGCCAGCTCACCGGTTATGGACAGCTACGAGCAGTACTTC
.,once,TRBJ2-5,TRBV7-2,CASSLRGQVQYF,TGTGCCAGCAGCTTACGCGGTCAGGTCCAGTACTTC
.,.,TRBJ1-3,TRBV20-1,CSASPGADSGNTIYF,TGCAGTGCTAGCCCAGGGGCAGACTCTGGAAACACCATATATTTT
.,once,TRBJ2-7,TRBV2,CASSGSYRVQVEQYF,TGTGCCAGCAGTGGGTCCTATCGGGTTCAGGTCGAGCAGTACTTC
.,few,TRBJ1-5,TRBV27,CASRGRWDQPQHF,TGTGCCAGCCGGGGCCGGTGGGATCAGCCCCAGCATTTT
TRBD1,many,TRBJ2-1,TRBV12-3/TRBV12-4,CASRLNRGMGSYNEQFF,TGTGCCAGCAGATTGAACAGGGGGATGGGCTCCTACAATGAGCAGTTCTTC
TRBD1,.,TRBJ2-5,TRBV20-1,CSARDARQGIGTQYF,TGCAGTGCTAGAGATGCCCGACAGGGAATCGGGACCCAGTACTTC
TRBD1,.,TRBJ2-2,TRBV2,CATGRDRVTGELFF,TGTGCCACCGGCCGGGACAGGGTAACCGGGGAGCTGTTTTTT
.,.,TRBJ1-2,TRBV20-1,CSARQQNNYGYTF,TGCAGTGCTAGACAACAGAACAACTATGGCTACACCTTC
TRBD2,few,TRBJ2-3,TRBV5-1,CASSLARASGRGRTDTQYF,TGCGCCAGCAGCTTGGCCAGGGCTAGCGGGAGAGGACGGACAGATACGCAGTATTTT